Detailed here is one T cell receptor beta chain. Its antigen remains unidentified. Clones were read by immunoSEQ multiplex PCR, and TCRdb kept only the in-frame ones, dropping some. In the table there are just under 150,000 clones, about 87% of which are singletons. The approximately 120-subject validation cohort, separate from the roughly 670-subject first cohort, included the donors. This record belongs to a study of cytomegalovirus exposure and HLA in healthy donors. Regarding the study as a whole: The study recorded 150 to 200 TCR beta chains that were cytomegalovirus-associated. Cytomegalovirus status was reportedly diagnosed by the classifier with high specificity and sensitivity. In the approximately 130 validation repertoires, about 94% of cluster scores exceeded 0, per a later analysis.

Germline CDR1 and CDR2: LNHDA and SQIVND (reference sequence). Deletions cut 1 base from V and 3 bases from J, with 9 bases between. The CDR3 length is 14 residues. The sample comprised PBMCs. The V and J genes are TRBV19 and TRBJ2-5, with D maybe TRBD2 (6 bases). The source is a man between 18 and 29 years old in good health and CMV-seropositive. CDR3 in amino acids: CASSIVGGEETQYF. The CDR3 DNA reads as TGTGCCAGTAGTATAGTTGGAGGGGAAGAGACCCAGTACTTC.